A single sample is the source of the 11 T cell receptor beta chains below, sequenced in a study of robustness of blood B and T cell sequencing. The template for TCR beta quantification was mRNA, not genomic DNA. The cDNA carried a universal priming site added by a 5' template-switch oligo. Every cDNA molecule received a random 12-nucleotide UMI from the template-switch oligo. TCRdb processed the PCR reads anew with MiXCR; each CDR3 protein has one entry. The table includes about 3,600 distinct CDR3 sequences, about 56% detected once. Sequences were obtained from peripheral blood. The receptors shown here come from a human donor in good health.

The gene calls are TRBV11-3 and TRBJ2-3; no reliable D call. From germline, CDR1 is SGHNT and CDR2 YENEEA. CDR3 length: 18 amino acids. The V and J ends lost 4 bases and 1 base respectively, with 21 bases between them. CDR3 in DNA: TGTGCCAGCAGCTCAACATTGCCGGTCAGGTTGGGCACAGATACGCAGTATTTT. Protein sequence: CASSSTLPVRLGTDTQYF.

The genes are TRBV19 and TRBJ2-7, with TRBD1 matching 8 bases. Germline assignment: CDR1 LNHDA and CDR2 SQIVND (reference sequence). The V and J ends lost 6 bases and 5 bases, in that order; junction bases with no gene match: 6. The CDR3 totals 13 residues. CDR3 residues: CASRPRGQDEQYF. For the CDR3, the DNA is TGTGCCAGTAGACCAAGGGGACAGGACGAGCAGTACTTC.

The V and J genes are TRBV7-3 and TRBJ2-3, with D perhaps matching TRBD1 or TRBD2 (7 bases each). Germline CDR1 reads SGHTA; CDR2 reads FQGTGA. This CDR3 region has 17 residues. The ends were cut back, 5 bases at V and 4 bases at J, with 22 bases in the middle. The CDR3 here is CASSPQGGTAGADTQYF. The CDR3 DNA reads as TGTGCCAGCAGCCCCCAGGGGGGGACAGCAGGTGCAGATACGCAGTATTTT.

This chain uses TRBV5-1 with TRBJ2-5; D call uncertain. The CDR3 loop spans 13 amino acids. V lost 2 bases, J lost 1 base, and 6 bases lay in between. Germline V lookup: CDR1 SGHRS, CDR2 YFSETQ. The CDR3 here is CASSFAGQETQYF. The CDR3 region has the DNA TGCGCCAGCAGCTTCGCAGGCCAAGAGACCCAGTACTTC.

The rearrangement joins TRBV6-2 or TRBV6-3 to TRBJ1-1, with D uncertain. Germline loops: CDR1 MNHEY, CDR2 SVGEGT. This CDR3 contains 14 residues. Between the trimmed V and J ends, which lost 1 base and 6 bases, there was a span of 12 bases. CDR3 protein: CASSYLSGFAEAFF. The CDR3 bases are TGTGCCAGCAGTTACTTGTCGGGTTTCGCTGAAGCTTTCTTT.

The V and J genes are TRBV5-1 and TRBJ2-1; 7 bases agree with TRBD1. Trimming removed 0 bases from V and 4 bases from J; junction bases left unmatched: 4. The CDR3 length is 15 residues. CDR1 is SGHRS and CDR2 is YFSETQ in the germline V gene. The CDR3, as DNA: TGCGCCAGCAGCTTGGAGGCAGGGGGATACAATGAGCAGTTCTTC. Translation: CASSLEAGGYNEQFF.

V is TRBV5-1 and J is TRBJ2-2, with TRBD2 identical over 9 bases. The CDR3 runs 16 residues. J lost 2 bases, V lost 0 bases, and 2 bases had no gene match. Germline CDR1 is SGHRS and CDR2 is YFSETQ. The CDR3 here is CASSLVAGVNTGELFF. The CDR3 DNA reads TGCGCCAGCAGCTTGGTAGCGGGGGTTAACACCGGGGAGCTGTTTTTT.

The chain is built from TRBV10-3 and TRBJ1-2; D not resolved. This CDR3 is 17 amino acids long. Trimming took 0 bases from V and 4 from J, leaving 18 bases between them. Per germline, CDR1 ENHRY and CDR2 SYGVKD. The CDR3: CAISESFYKIEGYGYTF. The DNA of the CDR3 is TGTGCCATCAGTGAGTCGTTCTATAAGATCGAGGGCTATGGCTACACCTTC.

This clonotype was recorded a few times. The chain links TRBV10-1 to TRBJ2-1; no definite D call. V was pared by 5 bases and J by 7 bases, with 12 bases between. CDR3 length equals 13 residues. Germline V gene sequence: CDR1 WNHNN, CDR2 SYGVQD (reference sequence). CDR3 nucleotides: TGCGCCAGCAGTCTTATACCCGGGAATGAGCAGTTCTTC. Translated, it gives CASSLIPGNEQFF.

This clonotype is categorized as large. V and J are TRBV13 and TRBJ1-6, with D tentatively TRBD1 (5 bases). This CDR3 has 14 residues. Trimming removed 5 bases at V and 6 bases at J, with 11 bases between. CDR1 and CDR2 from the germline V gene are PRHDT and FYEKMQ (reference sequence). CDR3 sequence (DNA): TGTGCCAGCAGCCCGGACACCGGTAATTCACCCCTCCACTTT. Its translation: CASSPDTGNSPLHF.

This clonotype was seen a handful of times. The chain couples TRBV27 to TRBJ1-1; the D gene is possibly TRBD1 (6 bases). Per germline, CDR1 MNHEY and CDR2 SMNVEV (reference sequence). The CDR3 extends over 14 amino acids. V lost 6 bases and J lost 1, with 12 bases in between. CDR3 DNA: TGTGCCAGCAGGAGAGGGGGGCCGAACACTGAAGCTTTCTTT. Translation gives CASRRGGPNTEAFF.